These 8 T cell receptor beta chains originate from one sample sequenced in a study of CD8+ T cells in alopecia areata. The treatment: oral pan-JAK inhibitor, 5-10 mg twice daily. Investigators isolated RNA and reverse transcribed it into cDNA to act as the sequencing template. Method: immunoSEQ multiplex PCR; TCRdb's copy keeps in-frame clones and lacks some. The sample yields approximately 100,000 clones, roughly 56% seen once. The material sequenced was CD8+ T cells sorted from blood, taken at approximately week 55, from a patient treated with tofacitinib. The origin of the receptors is a human donor with alopecia areata.

This clone was picked up a small number of times. This rearrangement joins TRBV19 to TRBJ2-1, with TRBD2 identical over 8 bases. Germline lookup yields CDR1 LNHDA and CDR2 SQIVND (reference sequence). The CDR3 loop spans 16 amino acids. Trimming took 6 bases from V and 5 from J; bases not matched to a gene: 12. For the CDR3, the DNA is TGTGCCAGTAGCATCACGGGGGGGTCTATTGACAATGAGCAGTTCTTC. Amino acid sequence: CASSITGGSIDNEQFF.

Remarks on this clone: Other DNA sequences from this sample encode an identical CDR3 as well. The chain combines TRBV6-5 with TRBJ2-1, with 10 bases identical to TRBD2. V was pared by 0 bases and J by 5 bases, with 4 bases of the junction left unmatched. This CDR3 is built from 16 residues. Germline CDR1 and CDR2: MNHEY and SVGAGI. CDR3 coding DNA: TGTGCCAGCAGTTACTCGAGGAGCGGGGGGGACAATGAGCAGTTCTTC. This sequence encodes CASSYSRSGGDNEQFF.

This clone was seen more than once but under ten times. This chain links TRBV5-1 with TRBJ1-1; the match to TRBD1 covers 7 bases. Per the germline V gene, CDR1 is SGHRS and CDR2 is YFSETQ. The CDR3 is 14 amino acids. Germline trimming cut 3 bases from V and 4 bases from J; bases unmatched to any gene: 6. The CDR3: CASSSTQGTTEAFF. CDR3 DNA sequence: TGCGCCAGCAGCTCGACACAGGGGACCACTGAAGCTTTCTTT. Together with reference TRBV5-1 and TRBJ1-1, the CDR3 gives the full variable domain: KAGVTQTPRYLIKTRGQQVTLSCSPISGHRSVSWYQQTPGQGLQFLFEYFSETQRNKGNFPGRFSGRQFSNSRSEMNVSTLELGDSALYLCASSSTQGTTEAFFGQGTRLTVV.

This clone has just one count. V is TRBV7-7 and J is TRBJ2-5; 8 bases align to TRBD1. The CDR3 extends over 14 amino acids. Trimming took 5 bases from V and 5 from J; bases not matched to a gene: 7. Germline values: CDR1 SSHAT, CDR2 FNYEAQ (reference sequence). CDR3 in amino acids: CASSPTGERETQYF. In DNA form, the CDR3 reads TGTGCCAGCAGCCCGACAGGGGAACGGGAGACCCAGTACTTC.

CDR3 DNA: TGCGCCAGCAGCCCCAGTTCTGACCCGGGACAGCCACAAGAGACCCAGTACTTC. Translated, it gives CASSPSSDPGQPQETQYF. The rearrangement links TRBV5-1 to TRBJ2-5; 7 nucleotides line up with TRBD1. From germline, CDR1 is SGHRS and CDR2 YFSETQ. The length of the CDR3 is 18 residues. The V and J ends lost 4 bases and 2 bases, in that order; junction bases with no gene match: 17.

This clone was counted a few times. CDR3 DNA sequence: TGTGCCAGCAGCAAAGGCAGGGCTGAGCAGTACTTC. Translated: CASSKGRAEQYF. The chain recombines TRBV13 with TRBJ2-7, with a weak D call TRBD1 (5 bases). There are 12 residues in the CDR3. V lost 5 bases and J lost 7, with 12 bases in between. CDR1 is PRHDT and CDR2 is FYEKMQ in the germline V gene (reference sequence). The full variable domain, completed using reference TRBV13 and TRBJ2-7, is AAGVIQSPRHLIKEKRETATLKCYPIPRHDTVYWYQQGPGQDPQFLISFYEKMQSDKGSIPDRFSAQQFSDYHSELNMSSLELGDSALYFCASSKGRAEQYFGPGTRLTVT.

The chain couples TRBV6-1 to TRBJ2-4; 12 positions agree with TRBD2. The CDR3 covers 15 residues. V lost 8 bases, J lost 1 base, and 3 bases stayed unmatched. In germline, CDR1 is MNHNS, CDR2 SASEGT. For the CDR3, the DNA is TGTGCCAGCTTAGGGACTAGCGGGGCCAAAAACATTCAGTACTTC. Translated, it gives CASLGTSGAKNIQYF.

The chain uses TRBV7-9 and TRBJ2-7; tentatively, D is TRBD1 (7 bases). This CDR3 has 14 amino acids. Deletions cut 5 bases from V and 3 bases from J, with 14 bases between. Germline loops: CDR1 SEHNR, CDR2 FQNEAQ (reference sequence). CDR3 DNA sequence: TGTGCCAGCAGCCCGGCGGGACAGAGCTACGAGCAGTACTTC. Protein sequence: CASSPAGQSYEQYF.